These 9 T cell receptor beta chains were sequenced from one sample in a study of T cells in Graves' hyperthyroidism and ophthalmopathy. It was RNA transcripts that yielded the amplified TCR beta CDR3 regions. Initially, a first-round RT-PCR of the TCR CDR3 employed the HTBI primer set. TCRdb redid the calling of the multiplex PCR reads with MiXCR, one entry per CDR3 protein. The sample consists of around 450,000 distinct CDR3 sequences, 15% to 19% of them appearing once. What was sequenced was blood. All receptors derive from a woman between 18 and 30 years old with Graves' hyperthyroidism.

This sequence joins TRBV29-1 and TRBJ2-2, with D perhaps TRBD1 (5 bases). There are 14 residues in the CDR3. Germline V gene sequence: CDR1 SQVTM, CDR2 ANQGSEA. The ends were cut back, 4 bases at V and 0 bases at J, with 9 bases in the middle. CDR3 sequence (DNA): TGCAGCGTTGCAGCGACAGCGAACACCGGGGAGCTGTTTTTT. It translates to CSVAATANTGELFF.

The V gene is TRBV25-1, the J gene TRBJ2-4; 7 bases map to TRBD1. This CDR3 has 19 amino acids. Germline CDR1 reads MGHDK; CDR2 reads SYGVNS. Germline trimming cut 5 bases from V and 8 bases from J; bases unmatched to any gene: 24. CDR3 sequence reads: CASSRSVGIGRGLIDIQYF. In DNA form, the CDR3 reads TGTGCCAGCAGTAGGAGTGTGGGGATAGGTAGGGGGCTCATCGACATTCAGTACTTC.

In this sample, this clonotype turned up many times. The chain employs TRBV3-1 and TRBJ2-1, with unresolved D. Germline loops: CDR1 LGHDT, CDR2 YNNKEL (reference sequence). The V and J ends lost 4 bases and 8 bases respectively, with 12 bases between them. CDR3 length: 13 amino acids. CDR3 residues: CASSLRPPDEQFF. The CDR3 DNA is TGTGCCAGCAGCCTCCGCCCGCCGGATGAGCAGTTCTTC.

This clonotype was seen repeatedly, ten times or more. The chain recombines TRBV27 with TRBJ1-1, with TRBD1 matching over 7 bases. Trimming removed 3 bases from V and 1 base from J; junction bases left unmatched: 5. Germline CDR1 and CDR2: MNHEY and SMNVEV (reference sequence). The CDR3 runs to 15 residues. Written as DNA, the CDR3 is TGTGCCAGCAGTTTGGCCGGGACAGCGAACACTGAAGCTTTCTTT. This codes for CASSLAGTANTEAFF.

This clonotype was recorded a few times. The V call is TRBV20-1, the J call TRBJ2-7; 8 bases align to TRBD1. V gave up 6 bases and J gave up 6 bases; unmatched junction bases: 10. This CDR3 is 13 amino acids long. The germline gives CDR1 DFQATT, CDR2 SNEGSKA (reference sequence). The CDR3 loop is CSADRGNPGEQYF. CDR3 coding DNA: TGCAGTGCCGACAGGGGTAATCCCGGCGAGCAGTACTTC.

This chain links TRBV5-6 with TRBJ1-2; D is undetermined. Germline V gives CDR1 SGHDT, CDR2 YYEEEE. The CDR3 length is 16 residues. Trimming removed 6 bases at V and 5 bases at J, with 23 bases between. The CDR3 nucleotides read TGTGCCAGCACCTACTCACTCTTCGTAGTCGCATATGGCTACACCTTC. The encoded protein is CASTYSLFVVAYGYTF.

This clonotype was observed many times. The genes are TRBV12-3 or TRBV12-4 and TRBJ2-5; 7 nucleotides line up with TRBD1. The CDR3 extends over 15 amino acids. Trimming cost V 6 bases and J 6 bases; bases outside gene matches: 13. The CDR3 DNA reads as TGTGCCAGCAGCCATACCTTCGACAGGGATAAGACCCAGTACTTC. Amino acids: CASSHTFDRDKTQYF.

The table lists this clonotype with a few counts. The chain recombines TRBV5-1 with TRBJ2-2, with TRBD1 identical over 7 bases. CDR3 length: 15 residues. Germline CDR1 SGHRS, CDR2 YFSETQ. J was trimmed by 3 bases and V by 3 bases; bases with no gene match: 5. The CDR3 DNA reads TGCGCCAGCAGCTCAACTACAGGGGACACCGGGGAGCTGTTTTTT. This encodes CASSSTTGDTGELFF.

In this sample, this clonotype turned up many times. CDR3 sequence (DNA): TGCGCCAGCAGTGGGGACAGCAGCACAGATACGCAGTATTTT. Residues: CASSGDSSTDTQYF. The chain combines TRBV10-1 with TRBJ2-3; 7 nucleotides match TRBD1. The V and J ends lost 4 bases and 0 bases, in that order; junction bases with no gene match: 1. The germline V gene encodes CDR1 WNHNN and CDR2 SYGVQD (reference sequence). The CDR3 runs 14 residues.